This T cell receptor (beta chain) emerged from a study of blood T cell repertoires in COVID-19. Background on the study: Acute and convalescent COVID-19 specimens originated in the United States, Italy and Spain.

Participant age was about 18 to 89 years, and participants resided in approximately 24 US areas. Methods used by the authors: Estimation of nucleated cell counts was performed using reference gene primer amplification. Sequencing used immunoSEQ multiplex PCR; TCRdb keeps in-frame clones, though not all of them. The D gene and trimming were derived from the DNA, and the V and J assignments and clone size from that table. The sample holds some 340,000 clones; roughly 90% are singletons and the top ten take 3% to 5%. This CDR3 has 14 residues. Germline CDR1 MNHEY, CDR2 SVGEGT. Trimming took 4 bases from V and 1 from J, leaving 9 bases between them.

This TCR was sampled from a woman in her twenties or thirties who had been exposed to COVID-19. The source material was PBMCs or T cells enriched from blood (not recorded which). The V and J genes are TRBV6-2 or TRBV6-3 and TRBJ2-3; D is unresolved. The CDR3 nucleotides read TGTGCCAGCAGTTCCCGCCTAGGCACAGATACGCAGTATTTT. Translation: CASSSRLGTDTQYF.